This entry describes one T cell receptor (beta chain). CDR1 and CDR2 (germline): SGHKS, YYEKEE (reference sequence). V gave up 0 bases and J gave up 7 bases, with 10 bases separating them. The CDR3 is 13 residues long. The sample is drawn from a study of blood T cell repertoires in COVID-19. For the study at large: PBMCs, B-cell-depleted T cells, or T cells were the source of the cDNA or gDNA that made up the material.

In the original processing: Reference gene primer amplification in the assay estimated nucleated cell counts. Assay: immunoSEQ multiplex PCR; the TCRdb copy retains only in-frame clones and omits some. That table supplies the V and J calls and clone size; D and trimming were determined from the DNA. This sample has 150,000 to 190,000 clones, with about 86% found just once. The chain joins TRBV5-5 to TRBJ1-1, with D perhaps matching TRBD1 (6 bases). Sequencing was done on a sample of PBMCs or T cells enriched from blood (not recorded which). The receptor comes from a man aged 50-60 years who had recovered from COVID-19. CDR3 in amino acids: CASSLGTDSEAFF. CDR3 nucleotide sequence: TGTGCCAGCAGCTTGGGAACGGACAGTGAAGCTTTCTTT.